This TCR beta chain comes out of a study of T-cell memory formation after mild COVID-19. General observations from the study: Cross-reactive memory seemingly joined, as some responding clones were found in pre-infection memory. From day 15 to 85, contracting clones were balanced between CD4 and CD8, whereas later expanders leaned toward CD4+. Mainly CM and EM harbored the contracting CD4+ clones; mainly EMRA harbored the CD8+ ones.

CDR1 and CDR2 from the germline V gene are MNHEY and SVGEGT. Trimming stripped 7 bases from V and 4 bases from J, with 13 bases between. This CDR3 is built from 14 residues. Comments on this clonotype: Antigen unknown.

Sample barcodes and UMIs were carried by the TCR alpha and TCR beta cDNA libraries that 5'RACE generated with constant-segment primers. MiXCR, applied by TCRdb to the 5' RACE reads, yields one record per CDR3 protein. The table includes hundreds of thousands of distinct CDR3 sequences, 20% to 25% detected once. The TCR sequence derives from an adult woman who had mild COVID-19 (a few samples of this study predate the infection). Cell type and time point are not known. The chain couples TRBV6-2 or TRBV6-3 to TRBJ2-2; D might be TRBD2 (6 bases). Material: PBMCs or a T cell subset sorted from them (not recorded which). The CDR3 nucleotides are TGTGCCAGCAAGGCGGGGATAAGCACCGGGGAGCTGTTTTTT. Translation: CASKAGISTGELFF.